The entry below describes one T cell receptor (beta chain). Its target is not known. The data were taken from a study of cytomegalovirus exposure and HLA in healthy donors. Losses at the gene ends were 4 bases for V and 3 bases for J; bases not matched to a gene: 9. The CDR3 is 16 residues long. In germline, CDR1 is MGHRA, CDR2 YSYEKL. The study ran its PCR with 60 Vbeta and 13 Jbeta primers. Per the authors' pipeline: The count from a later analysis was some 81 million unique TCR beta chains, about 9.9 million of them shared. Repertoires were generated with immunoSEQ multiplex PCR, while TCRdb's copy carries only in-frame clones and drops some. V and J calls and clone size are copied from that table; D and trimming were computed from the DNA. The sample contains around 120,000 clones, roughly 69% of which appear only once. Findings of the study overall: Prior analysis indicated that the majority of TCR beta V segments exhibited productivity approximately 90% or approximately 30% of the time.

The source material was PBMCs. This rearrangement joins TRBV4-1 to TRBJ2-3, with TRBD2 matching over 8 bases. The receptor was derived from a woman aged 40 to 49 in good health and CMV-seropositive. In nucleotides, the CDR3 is TGCGCCAGCAGCCGCCGGGGGGGAGGGGGTACAGATACGCAGTATTTT. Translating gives CASSRRGGGGTDTQYF.